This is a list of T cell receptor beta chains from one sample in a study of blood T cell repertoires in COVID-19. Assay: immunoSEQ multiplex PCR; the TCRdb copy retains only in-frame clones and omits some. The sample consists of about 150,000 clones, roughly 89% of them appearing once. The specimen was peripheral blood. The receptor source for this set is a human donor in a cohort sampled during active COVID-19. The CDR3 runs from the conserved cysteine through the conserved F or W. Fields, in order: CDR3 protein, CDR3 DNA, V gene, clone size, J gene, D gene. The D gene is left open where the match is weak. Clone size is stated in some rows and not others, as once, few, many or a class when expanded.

CDR3: CASSPLRETNEKLFF
DNA: TGTGCCAGCTCACCCCTGAGGGAAACTAATGAAAAACTGTTTTTT
V: TRBV18
size: NA
J: TRBJ1-4
D: NA

CDR3: CASRTTWVPNEKLFF
DNA: TGTGCCAGCAGGACAACTTGGGTACCAAATGAAAAACTGTTTTTT
V: TRBV6-5
size: NA
J: TRBJ1-4
D: NA

CDR3: CASSLAPTGRTDTQYF
DNA: TGTGCCAGCAGCTTAGCCCCAACTGGTCGCACAGATACGCAGTATTTT
V: TRBV7-2
size: NA
J: TRBJ2-3
D: NA

CDR3: CASSSYSRGPVYGYTF
DNA: TGTGCCAGCAGCTCCTATTCCAGGGGGCCCGTATATGGCTACACCTTC
V: TRBV11-2
size: NA
J: TRBJ1-2
D: TRBD1

CDR3: CASSLESRGGPHTQYF
DNA: TGTGCCAGCAGCTTAGAGAGTCGGGGGGGGCCGCATACGCAGTATTTT
V: TRBV7-2
size: NA
J: TRBJ2-3
D: TRBD2

CDR3: CASKITSGGAPHTDTQYF
DNA: TGTGCCAGTAAAATAACTAGCGGGGGGGCACCCCACACAGATACGCAGTATTTT
V: TRBV19
size: NA
J: TRBJ2-3
D: TRBD2

CDR3: CASSVGGVFNYGYTF
DNA: TGTGCCAGCAGCGTAGGGGGGGTATTTAACTATGGCTACACCTTC
V: TRBV9
size: once
J: TRBJ1-2
D: NA

CDR3: CASSIGKDDSPLHF
DNA: TGTGCCAGTAGTATTGGCAAAGATGATTCACCCCTCCACTTT
V: TRBV19
size: NA
J: TRBJ1-6
D: NA

CDR3: CASSGEYRGRGFYGYTF
DNA: TGTGCCAGCAGTGGGGAATACAGGGGGCGAGGGTTCTATGGCTACACCTTC
V: TRBV6-1
size: NA
J: TRBJ1-2
D: TRBD1

CDR3: CASSATGALDTQYF
DNA: TGTGCCAGCAGCGCTACAGGGGCGTTAGATACGCAGTATTTT
V: TRBV7-2
size: few
J: TRBJ2-3
D: TRBD1

CDR3: CASSQATWTVSGNTIYF
DNA: TGCGCCAGCAGCCAGGCAACATGGACAGTCTCTGGAAACACCATATATTTT
V: TRBV4-3
size: NA
J: TRBJ1-3
D: NA

CDR3: CASSFSGIGYGYTF
DNA: TGTGCCAGCAGTTTCAGCGGGATCGGCTATGGCTACACCTTC
V: TRBV28
size: NA
J: TRBJ1-2
D: NA

CDR3: CASSPGGNQPQHF
DNA: TGTGCCAGCTCACCAGGGGGGAATCAGCCCCAGCATTTT
V: TRBV18
size: NA
J: TRBJ1-5
D: NA

CDR3: CASNLGGLDETQYF
DNA: TGTGCCAGCAATTTAGGGGGCTTGGACGAGACCCAGTACTTC
V: TRBV2
size: NA
J: TRBJ2-5
D: TRBD1

CDR3: CASSSTGTGELFF
DNA: TGTGCCAGCAGCTCGACAGGCACCGGGGAGCTGTTTTTT
V: TRBV7-3
size: once
J: TRBJ2-2
D: NA

CDR3: CASSLVHLAEYNEQFF
DNA: TGTGCCAGCAGCTTAGTCCACCTAGCGGAGTACAATGAGCAGTTCTTC
V: TRBV7-2
size: NA
J: TRBJ2-1
D: TRBD2

CDR3: CASSPRGWDTGELFF
DNA: TGTGCCAGCAGCCCGCGAGGGTGGGACACCGGGGAGCTGTTTTTT
V: TRBV7-9
size: once
J: TRBJ2-2
D: NA

CDR3: CASSLTRGYTEAFF
DNA: TGTGCCAGCAGTCTGACCAGGGGGTACACTGAAGCTTTCTTT
V: TRBV6-5
size: NA
J: TRBJ1-1
D: TRBD1

CDR3: CASSSGTGVYEQYF
DNA: TGTGCCAGCAGCTCCGGGACAGGGGTGTACGAGCAGTACTTC
V: TRBV7-8
size: NA
J: TRBJ2-7
D: TRBD1

CDR3: CASSPGPREAFF
DNA: TGTGCCAGCAGTCCAGGGCCCCGAGAGGCTTTCTTT
V: TRBV28
size: NA
J: TRBJ1-1
D: NA

CDR3: CASSPQLGGQAYYEQYF
DNA: TGCGCCAGCAGCCCACAACTTGGGGGACAGGCCTACTACGAGCAGTACTTC
V: TRBV4-3
size: NA
J: TRBJ2-7
D: TRBD1

CDR3: CASSLVAGGPDTQYF
DNA: TGTGCCAGCAGTTTGGTAGCGGGGGGGCCAGATACGCAGTATTTT
V: TRBV27
size: NA
J: TRBJ2-3
D: TRBD2

CDR3: CASSEVYRGSDTQYF
DNA: TGTGCCAGCAGTGAAGTATACAGGGGATCAGATACGCAGTATTTT
V: TRBV6-1
size: NA
J: TRBJ2-3
D: TRBD1

CDR3: CASSVGVGGSYEQYF
DNA: TGTGCCAGCAGCGTAGGAGTCGGCGGGAGCTACGAGCAGTACTTC
V: TRBV9
size: NA
J: TRBJ2-7
D: TRBD2

CDR3: CASSQDERLVGNTIYF
DNA: TGCGCCAGCAGCCAAGATGAGCGGCTCGTTGGAAACACCATATATTTT
V: TRBV4-1
size: NA
J: TRBJ1-3
D: NA

CDR3: CASSYGSGARGTEAFF
DNA: TGTGCCAGCAGTTACGGTTCAGGGGCTAGGGGGACTGAAGCTTTCTTT
V: TRBV6-5
size: NA
J: TRBJ1-1
D: NA

CDR3: CASSQGNRVSSF
DNA: TGTGCCAGCAGCCAAGGGAACAGGGTTTCAAGTTTT
V: TRBV3-1/TRBV3-2
size: NA
J: TRBJ1-4
D: NA

CDR3: CASSYQGSGELFF
DNA: TGTGCCAGCAGTTATCAGGGATCCGGGGAGCTGTTTTTT
V: TRBV6-2/TRBV6-3
size: NA
J: TRBJ2-2
D: NA

CDR3: CASSFRASGGGWENEQFF
DNA: TGTGCCAGCAGTTTTCGTGCTAGCGGGGGGGGATGGGAAAATGAGCAGTTCTTC
V: TRBV6-2/TRBV6-3
size: NA
J: TRBJ2-1
D: TRBD2

CDR3: CASSLAAGYLHF
DNA: TGTGCCAGCAGCTTAGCGGCAGGGTACCTCCACTTT
V: TRBV7-2
size: NA
J: TRBJ1-6
D: NA

CDR3: CASSWTGWEQYF
DNA: TGTGCCAGCAGTTGGACAGGATGGGAGCAGTACTTC
V: TRBV7-9
size: NA
J: TRBJ2-7
D: TRBD1

CDR3: CTSSPEGQNSYEQYF
DNA: TGCACCAGCAGCCCCGAGGGACAGAACTCCTACGAGCAGTACTTC
V: TRBV1
size: NA
J: TRBJ2-7
D: NA

CDR3: CASSRWASGGIKETQYF
DNA: TGCGCCAGCAGCCGGTGGGCTAGCGGGGGCATCAAGGAGACCCAGTACTTC
V: TRBV5-1
size: NA
J: TRBJ2-5
D: TRBD2

CDR3: CASSSTSYEQYF
DNA: TGCGCCAGCAGCTCGACTTCCTACGAGCAGTACTTC
V: TRBV5-1
size: NA
J: TRBJ2-7
D: NA

CDR3: CASSYSRTGNYEQYF
DNA: TGTGCCAGCAGTTACTCAAGGACAGGGAACTACGAGCAGTACTTC
V: TRBV6-5
size: few
J: TRBJ2-7
D: TRBD1

CDR3: CASSMTGRGNTIYF
DNA: TGTGCCAGTAGTATGACAGGGCGAGGAAACACCATATATTTT
V: TRBV19
size: once
J: TRBJ1-3
D: TRBD1

CDR3: CASSIAGYGDRVTEAFF
DNA: TGTGCCAGTAGTATCGCGGGGTACGGGGACAGGGTAACTGAAGCTTTCTTT
V: TRBV19
size: NA
J: TRBJ1-1
D: TRBD1

CDR3: CASSPGGVWDSAFF
DNA: TGCGCCAGCAGCCCAGGGGGCGTTTGGGATTCGGCTTTCTTT
V: TRBV5-1
size: once
J: TRBJ1-1
D: TRBD1

CDR3: CASSLGSAGHTEAFF
DNA: TGTGCCAGCAGTTTAGGTTCGGCAGGTCACACTGAAGCTTTCTTT
V: TRBV27
size: NA
J: TRBJ1-1
D: NA

CDR3: CASSRGPVSKKLFF
DNA: TGTGCCAGCAGTAGAGGGCCAGTTTCTAAAAAACTGTTTTTT
V: TRBV28
size: once
J: TRBJ1-4
D: NA

CDR3: CASRAVPNEKLFF
DNA: TGTGCCAGTAGGGCAGTCCCTAATGAAAAACTGTTTTTT
V: TRBV19
size: once
J: TRBJ1-4
D: NA

CDR3: CASSQIVPTGANYGYTF
DNA: TGCGCCAGCAGCCAAATCGTACCCACAGGGGCGAACTATGGCTACACCTTC
V: TRBV4-1
size: few
J: TRBJ1-2
D: TRBD1

CDR3: CASSLGTGGEQFF
DNA: TGTGCCAGCAGCCTCGGGACAGGGGGTGAGCAGTTCTTC
V: TRBV12-3/TRBV12-4
size: NA
J: TRBJ2-1
D: TRBD1

CDR3: CASSILGGLAGGRPDTQYF
DNA: TGTGCCAGCAGCATATTGGGCGGACTAGCGGGGGGGCGCCCAGATACGCAGTATTTT
V: TRBV5-5
size: NA
J: TRBJ2-3
D: TRBD2

CDR3: CASRIGQANSPLHF
DNA: TGTGCCAGCAGGATCGGACAGGCCAATTCACCCCTCCACTTT
V: TRBV6-6
size: many
J: TRBJ1-6
D: TRBD1

CDR3: CASSRTPGDRGDTQYF
DNA: TGTGCCAGTAGTCGAACCCCGGGGGATCGGGGAGATACGCAGTATTTT
V: TRBV19
size: NA
J: TRBJ2-3
D: NA

CDR3: CASSPRQGGNTGELFF
DNA: TGTGCCAGCTCACCCCGACAGGGGGGGAACACCGGGGAGCTGTTTTTT
V: TRBV18
size: NA
J: TRBJ2-2
D: TRBD1

CDR3: CASSRRGGAYNEQFF
DNA: TGTGCCAGCAGCCGACGGGGGGGAGCGTACAATGAGCAGTTCTTC
V: TRBV7-8
size: NA
J: TRBJ2-1
D: TRBD2

CDR3: CASGQGINQPQHF
DNA: TGTGCCAGTGGACAGGGTATCAATCAGCCCCAGCATTTT
V: TRBV19
size: NA
J: TRBJ1-5
D: TRBD1

CDR3: CARQGARGANVLTF
DNA: TGTGCCAGACAGGGGGCGCGTGGGGCCAACGTCCTGACTTTC
V: TRBV5-8
size: NA
J: TRBJ2-6
D: TRBD1

CDR3: CASSPDSPYGYTF
DNA: TGTGCCAGCAGTCCTGACAGTCCCTATGGCTACACCTTC
V: TRBV12-3/TRBV12-4
size: once
J: TRBJ1-2
D: NA

CDR3: CASSPRGERTDTQYF
DNA: TGTGCCAGTAGTCCTCGGGGGGAACGCACAGATACGCAGTATTTT
V: TRBV19
size: NA
J: TRBJ2-3
D: TRBD2

CDR3: CASRLELDTGELFF
DNA: TGTGCCAGCAGGCTAGAGTTGGACACCGGGGAGCTGTTTTTT
V: TRBV27
size: NA
J: TRBJ2-2
D: NA

CDR3: CASSARTGAYGYTF
DNA: TGTGCCAGCAGTGCGAGGACAGGGGCCTATGGCTACACCTTC
V: TRBV2
size: NA
J: TRBJ1-2
D: TRBD1

CDR3: CASSQEGGLGKNIQYF
DNA: TGTGCCAGCAGCCAAGAAGGAGGGCTAGGCAAAAACATTCAGTACTTC
V: TRBV4-2
size: NA
J: TRBJ2-4
D: NA

CDR3: CASSPDIGSYEQYF
DNA: TGTGCCAGCAGCCCCGACATTGGCTCCTACGAGCAGTACTTC
V: TRBV7-6
size: NA
J: TRBJ2-7
D: NA

CDR3: CASSSDREETQYF
DNA: TGTGCCAGCAGCTCAGACAGGGAGGAGACCCAGTACTTC
V: TRBV7-9
size: NA
J: TRBJ2-5
D: TRBD1

CDR3: CASSPGENTEAFF
DNA: TGTGCCAGCAGCCCCGGGGAGAACACTGAAGCTTTCTTT
V: TRBV13
size: once
J: TRBJ1-1
D: NA

CDR3: CASTISPGTSGGMTDTQYF
DNA: TGTGCCAGCACCATAAGTCCCGGGACTAGCGGGGGGATGACAGATACGCAGTATTTT
V: TRBV2
size: NA
J: TRBJ2-3
D: TRBD2